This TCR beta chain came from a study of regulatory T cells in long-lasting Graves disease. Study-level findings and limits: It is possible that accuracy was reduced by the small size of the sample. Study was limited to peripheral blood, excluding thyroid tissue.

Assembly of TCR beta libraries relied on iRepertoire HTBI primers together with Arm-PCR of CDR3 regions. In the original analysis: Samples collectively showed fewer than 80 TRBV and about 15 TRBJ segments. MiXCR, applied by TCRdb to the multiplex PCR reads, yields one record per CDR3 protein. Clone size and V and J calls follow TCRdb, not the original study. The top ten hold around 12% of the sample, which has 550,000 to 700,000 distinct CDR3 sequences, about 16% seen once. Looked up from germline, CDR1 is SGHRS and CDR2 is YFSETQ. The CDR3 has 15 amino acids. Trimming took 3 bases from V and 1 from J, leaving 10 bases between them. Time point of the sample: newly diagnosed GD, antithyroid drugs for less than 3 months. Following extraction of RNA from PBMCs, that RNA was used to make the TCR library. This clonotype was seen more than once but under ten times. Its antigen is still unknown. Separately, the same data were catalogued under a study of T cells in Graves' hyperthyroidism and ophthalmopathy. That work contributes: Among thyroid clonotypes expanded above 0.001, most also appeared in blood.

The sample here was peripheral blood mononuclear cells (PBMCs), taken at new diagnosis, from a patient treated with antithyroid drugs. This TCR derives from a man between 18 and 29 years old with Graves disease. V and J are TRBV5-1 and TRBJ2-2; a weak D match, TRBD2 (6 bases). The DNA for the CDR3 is TGCGCCAGCAGCTCGGAGCGGGTGAACACCGGGGAGCTGTTTTTT. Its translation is CASSSERVNTGELFF.